The 16 T cell receptor beta chains given below trace back to one sample, sequenced in a study of CD8 T cells in ankylosing spondylitis. TCRdb analysed the 5' RACE reads with MiXCR anew, one entry per CDR3 protein. The sample contains hundreds of thousands of distinct CDR3 sequences, approximately 12% of which appear only once. Their specific antigens are unknown. Study-level results: Among TCR beta sequences, a motif of 7 to 9 highly homologous variants appeared characteristic of ankylosing spondylitis blood.

Input material: blood, either unsorted or a sorted T cell fraction (not recorded which). The receptors come from a male donor with ankylosing spondylitis.

Note on this clonotype: The junction departs from germline at one end; a sequencing error may be responsible. The gene calls are TRBV11-2 and TRBJ1-4, with D hard to call. The length of the CDR3 is 13 residues. Germline CDR1 reads SGHAT; CDR2 reads FQNNGV. This CDR3 is CASGLPGFEKLFF. The CDR3 DNA sequence: TGTGCCAGCGGCTTACCGGGGTTTGAAAAACTGTTTTTT.

J is TRBJ2-1 and V is TRBV20-1, with 11 nucleotides matching TRBD2. This CDR3 is 14 amino acids long. Looked up from germline, CDR1 is DFQATT and CDR2 is SNEGSKA (reference sequence). V was clipped by 7 bases and J by 7 bases; unmatched bases: 9. The CDR3 region has the DNA TGCAGTGTCACACTAGCGGGAGTTTGGAATGAGCAGTTCTTC. Residues: CSVTLAGVWNEQFF.

V gene TRBV2 combines with J gene TRBJ1-6, with 9 bases identical to TRBD1. Germline CDR1 is SNHLY and CDR2 is FYNNEI. The CDR3 consists of 15 residues. J gave up 10 bases and V 3 bases, and 7 bases lay outside the gene matches. The CDR3 DNA reads as TGTGCCAGCAGTGACGGGACAGGGCCATTCTCACCCCTCCACTTT. It is translated as CASSDGTGPFSPLHF.

This clonotype appeared many times. Sequence at one end of the junction differs from germline and may be a read error. This sequence joins TRBV5-1 and TRBJ2-2, with TRBD2 matching 9 bases. Germline V CDR1 and CDR2: SGHRS, YFSETQ. CDR3 length: 15 residues. CDR3 in amino acids: CASSSGTSNTGELFF. CDR3 DNA: TGTGCCAGCAGCTCCGGGACTAGCAACACCGGGGAGCTGTTTTTT.

This clonotype was counted only a few times. V and J are TRBV10-3 and TRBJ1-5; unclear D gene. The CDR3 covers 16 residues. CDR1 and CDR2 (germline): ENHRY, SYGVKD. The V and J ends lost 4 bases and 1 base respectively, with 14 bases between them. The CDR3 reads CAISVGRMQSNQPQHF. CDR3 DNA: TGTGCCATCAGTGTCGGCAGGATGCAGAGCAATCAGCCCCAGCATTTT.

This clonotype was seen a handful of times. The chain recombines TRBV9 with TRBJ2-6; TRBD2 is a possible D gene (5 bases). This CDR3 has 17 residues. Per the germline V gene, CDR1 is SGDLS and CDR2 is YYNGEE. With 6 bases removed from V and 0 bases from J, the gap between germline ends came to 16 bases. CDR3 sequence reads: CASTPGNLSSGANVLTF. CDR3 nucleotides: TGTGCCAGCACCCCGGGGAACCTAAGCTCTGGGGCCAACGTCCTGACTTTC.

The chain couples TRBV5-1 to TRBJ2-1; D is possibly TRBD1 (6 bases). Germline CDR1 and CDR2: SGHRS and YFSETQ. Trimming removed 1 base from V and 1 base from J, with 12 bases in between. CDR3 length: 16 amino acids. CDR3 bases: TGCGCCAGCAGCTTGACCGGGACACTTTCCTACAATGAGCAGTTCTTC. This sequence encodes CASSLTGTLSYNEQFF.

This clonotype showed up just a few times. The DNA for the CDR3 is TGCAGTGCGCTTGAAAGCGGGCCGACCGGGGAGCTGTTTTTT. Translation: CSALESGPTGELFF. The V gene is TRBV20-1, the J gene TRBJ2-2; D might be TRBD2 (6 bases). Looked up from germline, CDR1 is DFQATT and CDR2 is SNEGSKA (reference sequence). The CDR3 spans 14 residues. Trimming shortened V by 6 bases and J by 5 bases, and 16 bases separated the two germline ends.

This clonotype was detected only a few times. The gene calls are TRBV3-1 and TRBJ2-1; weak D call: TRBD2 (6 bases). The CDR3 has 15 amino acids. The germline CDR1 and CDR2 sequences are LGHDT and YNNKEL (reference sequence). V lost 4 bases and J lost 3, with 13 bases in between. CDR3 sequence reads: CASSPSGEDYNEQFF. Written as DNA, the CDR3 is TGTGCCAGCAGCCCCTCGGGAGAAGACTACAATGAGCAGTTCTTC.

This clonotype was seen ten or more times. V usage is TRBV29-1 and J usage is TRBJ2-1, with TRBD1 identical over 8 bases. CDR3 length: 14 residues. V gave up 7 bases and J gave up 1 base; unmatched junction bases: 6. Germline CDR1 is SQVTM and CDR2 is ANQGSEA. The chain's CDR3 is CSADRGLSYNEQFF. The CDR3 nucleotides read TGCAGCGCTGACAGGGGTCTGTCCTACAATGAGCAGTTCTTC.

This chain links TRBV5-1 with TRBJ2-3, with 10 positions matching TRBD2. CDR3 length: 16 residues. V gave up 1 base and J gave up 2 bases; unmatched junction bases: 4. Germline V gives CDR1 SGHRS, CDR2 YFSETQ. The CDR3 DNA reads as TGCGCCAGCAGCTTGAGGCTAGCGGGAGCCACAGATACGCAGTATTTT. Its translation: CASSLRLAGATDTQYF.

A note on this clonotype: A read error is likely, as this CDR3 ends without the conserved phenylalanine or tryptophan. The chain links TRBV2 to TRBJ1-4; D is uncertain. The CDR3 length is 14 residues. The germline V gene has CDR1 SNHLY and CDR2 FYNNEI. Trimming took 7 bases from V and 4 from J, leaving 13 bases between them. CDR3 DNA sequence: TGTGCCAGCAAGTCGAATATGGATAATGAAAAACTGTTTTCT. It is translated as CASKSNMDNEKLFS.

CDR3: CASSFSAGAFFEQYF. CDR3 coding DNA: TGTGCCAGCAGCTTCTCGGCAGGGGCTTTCTTCGAGCAGTACTTC. V usage is TRBV7-8 and J usage is TRBJ2-7; D may be TRBD1 (6 bases). Germline CDR1 and CDR2: SGHVS and FQNEAQ. The CDR3 totals 15 residues. V shed 3 bases and J shed 6 bases, with 18 bases lying between them.

The chain combines TRBV2 with TRBJ1-1; 7 nucleotides line up with TRBD1. In germline, CDR1 is SNHLY, CDR2 FYNNEI. Losses at the gene ends were 4 bases for V and 10 bases for J; bases not matched to a gene: 12. The CDR3 spans 14 residues. CDR3 in DNA: TGTGCCAGCAGTGCCGTGGGAGGGGGCGGTCGAGCTTTCTTT. This gives the protein CASSAVGGGGRAFF.

V is TRBV20-1 and J is TRBJ2-1; 10 bases match TRBD2. Germline CDR1 DFQATT, CDR2 SNEGSKA (reference sequence). Trimming cost V 6 bases and J 7 bases; bases outside gene matches: 9. CDR3 length: 14 residues. This chain's CDR3 is CSALASGLANEQFF. CDR3 bases: TGCAGTGCCCTTGCGTCGGGACTAGCGAATGAGCAGTTCTTC.

This clonotype appeared a few times. This CDR3 reads CASSLTGRANIQYF. In DNA form, the CDR3 reads TGTGCCAGCAGCTTAACCGGGAGGGCTAACATTCAGTACTTC. V and J are TRBV7-9 and TRBJ2-4, with 8 bases identical to TRBD2. This CDR3 region has 14 residues. CDR1 and CDR2 (germline): SEHNR, FQNEAQ (reference sequence). Germline trimming cut 2 bases from V and 7 bases from J; bases unmatched to any gene: 4.